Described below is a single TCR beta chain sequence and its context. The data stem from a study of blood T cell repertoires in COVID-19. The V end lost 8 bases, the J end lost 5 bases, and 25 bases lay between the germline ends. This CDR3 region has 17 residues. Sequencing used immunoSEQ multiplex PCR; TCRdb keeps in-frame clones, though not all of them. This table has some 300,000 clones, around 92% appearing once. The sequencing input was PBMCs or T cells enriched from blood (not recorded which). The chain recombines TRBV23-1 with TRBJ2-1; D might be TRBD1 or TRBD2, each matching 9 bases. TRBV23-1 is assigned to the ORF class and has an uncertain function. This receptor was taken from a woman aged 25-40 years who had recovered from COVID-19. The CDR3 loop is CASQDRGWLAGNNEQFF. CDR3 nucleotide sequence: TGCGCCAGCCAGGACAGGGGATGGCTAGCGGGAAACAATGAGCAGTTCTTC.